These 18 T cell receptor beta chains share one sample of origin, sequenced in a study of blood T cell repertoires in COVID-19. Some clones are missing from TCRdb's copy, which holds only in-frame ones; the method was immunoSEQ multiplex PCR. The data contain hundreds of thousands of clones, about 88% of them singletons. Sequencing used PBMCs or T cells enriched from blood (not recorded which). These receptors came from a woman aged 25 to 39 who had recovered from COVID-19.

The V and J genes are TRBV5-1 and TRBJ2-2, with 7 positions matching TRBD2. V was clipped by 3 bases and J by 2 bases; unmatched bases: 4. This CDR3 has 15 amino acids. Germline CDR1 reads SGHRS; CDR2 reads YFSETQ. CDR3 protein: CASSSWGGNTGELFF. CDR3 DNA sequence: TGCGCCAGCAGCTCGTGGGGGGGAAACACCGGGGAGCTGTTTTTT. The entire variable domain, with the rest obtained from reference TRBV5-1 and TRBJ2-2, is as follows: KAGVTQTPRYLIKTRGQQVTLSCSPISGHRSVSWYQQTPGQGLQFLFEYFSETQRNKGNFPGRFSGRQFSNSRSEMNVSTLELGDSALYLCASSSWGGNTGELFFGEGSRLTVL.

V is TRBV5-1 and J is TRBJ1-6; 8 bases align to TRBD1. V was pared by 3 bases and J by 10 bases, with 9 bases of the junction left unmatched. The CDR3 consists of 15 residues. Germline CDR1 reads SGHRS; CDR2 reads YFSETQ. CDR3 nucleotides: TGCGCCAGCAGCTCAGGACAGGGAGAACGCTCACCCCTCCACTTT. This encodes CASSSGQGERSPLHF.

The chain combines TRBV9 with TRBJ2-1; a possible D gene is TRBD2 (5 bases). Between the trimmed V and J ends, which lost 7 bases and 5 bases, there was a span of 13 bases. CDR1 SGDLS and CDR2 YYNGEE come from the germline V gene. The CDR3 has 13 residues. The CDR3: CASSWSGDNEQFF. The DNA for the CDR3 is TGTGCCAGCTCCTGGTCCGGGGACAATGAGCAGTTCTTC.

CDR3 nucleotide sequence: TGTGCCAGCAGCTCCCGGACAGGGAGTGGGGGCGGATTCTTC. Its translation: CASSSRTGSGGGFF. The gene calls are TRBV11-2 and TRBJ2-1; 8 nucleotides agree with TRBD1. V shed 4 bases and J 16 bases; nucleotides not matched to a gene: 15. The CDR3 extends over 14 amino acids. Germline V lookup: CDR1 SGHAT, CDR2 FQNNGV.

Concerning this clone itself: Other DNA sequences of this sample code for an identical CDR3. The J gene is TRBJ1-2, the V gene TRBV11-2, with D maybe TRBD1 (6 bases). Germline CDR1 and CDR2: SGHAT and FQNNGV. Trimming cost V 5 bases and J 2 bases, with 9 bases left between them. The CDR3 consists of 13 residues. The CDR3 region is CASSLDRNYGYTF. The CDR3 DNA is TGTGCCAGCAGCCTGGACAGAAACTATGGCTACACCTTC.

This clone was seen repeatedly, ten times or more. The chain combines TRBV15 with TRBJ2-7; D gene uncertain. The ends were cut back, 0 bases at V and 6 bases at J, with 12 bases in the middle. This CDR3 contains 14 residues. Germline CDR1 is LNHNV and CDR2 is YYDKDF (reference sequence). The CDR3 region is CATSRDVGSSEQYF. CDR3 nucleotide sequence: TGTGCCACCAGCAGAGATGTCGGGTCCAGCGAGCAGTACTTC.

This clone was counted ten times or more. This chain connects TRBV5-1 to TRBJ1-1, with D possibly TRBD1 on 5 matching bases. CDR3 length equals 13 residues. CDR1 and CDR2 (germline): SGHRS, YFSETQ. Trimming pared 0 bases from V and 9 bases from J, leaving 12 bases between. The CDR3 DNA reads as TGCGCCAGCAGCTTGGAGGGTCAGGGTAAAGCTTTCTTT. It codes for CASSLEGQGKAFF.

In its sample, this clone was seen a few times. The CDR3 loop reads CASSSQRQQRNYEQYF. The DNA for the CDR3 is TGTGCCAGCAGCAGTCAACGACAGCAGAGGAACTACGAGCAGTACTTC. The chain is built from TRBV21-1 and TRBJ2-7; the table gives TRBD1 as D, unverified against the DNA. TRBV21-1 is a pseudogene. CDR3 length equals 16 residues.

The chain is built from TRBV7-2 and TRBJ1-1, with TRBD1 as a possible D gene (6 bases). V gave up 5 bases and J gave up 8 bases, with 15 bases separating them. Germline CDR1 and CDR2: SGHTA and FQGNSA. CDR3 size: 13 residues. The CDR3 coding sequence is TGTGCCAGCAGCCCCTGGGACACCCGCGAAGCTTTCTTT. Its translation: CASSPWDTREAFF. The entire variable domain, with the rest obtained from reference TRBV7-2 and TRBJ1-1, is as follows: GAGVSQSPSNKVTEKGKDVELRCDPISGHTALYWYRQSLGQGLEFLIYFQGNSAPDKSGLPSDRFSAERTGGSVSTLTIQRTQQEDSAVYLCASSPWDTREAFFGQGTRLTVV.

J is TRBJ2-2 and V is TRBV19; 13 bases match TRBD2. The CDR3 has 15 amino acids. The germline V gene has CDR1 LNHDA and CDR2 SQIVND (reference sequence). After removal of 5 bases from V and 9 bases from J, the junction contained 6 bases not matched to a gene. CDR3 amino acids: CASSPRTSGSRELFF. For the CDR3, the DNA is TGTGCCAGTAGTCCCCGGACTAGCGGGAGTCGGGAGCTGTTTTTT.

A single count supports this clone. This chain uses TRBV4-1 with TRBJ2-2, with 9 bases identical to TRBD1. V trimming: 3 bases; J trimming: 6 bases; junction bases outside the gene matches: 8. CDR3 length equals 16 residues. Germline V gene sequence: CDR1 MGHRA, CDR2 YSYEKL. The CDR3 protein is CASSQGTGKGAGELFF. The CDR3 bases are TGCGCCAGCAGCCAGGGGACAGGGAAGGGGGCCGGGGAGCTGTTTTTT.

This clone appeared once. The V and J genes are TRBV28 and TRBJ2-1, with D possibly matching TRBD2 (6 bases). Trimming cost V 4 bases and J 7 bases, with 23 bases left between them. The CDR3 loop spans 17 amino acids. Germline V gene lookup returns CDR1 MDHEN and CDR2 SYDVKM. The CDR3 sequence is CASSSRLVYFSHNEQFF. In nucleotides, the CDR3 is TGTGCCAGCAGTTCAAGACTAGTATATTTTTCTCATAATGAGCAGTTCTTC.

V usage is TRBV29-1 and J usage is TRBJ1-1, with D unclear. The germline V and J ends were trimmed by 4 bases and 1 base, with 4 bases remaining between them. In germline, CDR1 is SQVTM, CDR2 ANQGSEA. The CDR3 extends over 11 amino acids. CDR3 sequence: CSVGQNTEAFF. The CDR3 region has the DNA TGCAGCGTTGGACAGAACACTGAAGCTTTCTTT.

Concerning this clone: Additional DNA sequences in this sample encode the identical CDR3. V usage is TRBV2 and J usage is TRBJ2-7; 7 bases are shared with TRBD1. The CDR3 length is 12 residues. Germline CDR1 and CDR2: SNHLY and FYNNEI. With 4 bases clipped from V and 7 bases from J, the junction kept 4 bases outside the gene matches. CDR3 sequence (DNA): TGTGCCAGCAGTGGACAGGGTCGGGAGCAGTACTTC. It translates to CASSGQGREQYF.

The CDR3 nucleotides are TGTGCCTGGAACAGGGTTGGCACTGAAGCTTTCTTT. Amino acid sequence: CAWNRVGTEAFF. The gene calls are TRBV30 and TRBJ1-1; possibly TRBD1 for D (6 bases). Germline-derived CDR1 and CDR2 are GTSNPN and SVGIG (reference sequence). V dropped 4 bases and J dropped 4 bases, with 10 bases sitting between them. The length of the CDR3 is 12 residues.

This clone was seen a single time. V usage is TRBV9 and J usage is TRBJ1-4, with a tentative D call TRBD1 (6 bases). Trimming removed 2 bases at V and 5 bases at J, with 13 bases between. Germline values: CDR1 SGDLS, CDR2 YYNGEE. This CDR3 comprises 15 residues. CDR3 DNA sequence: TGTGCCAGCAGCGTTGACAGGTCTAGCAATGAAAAACTGTTTTTT. Its translation: CASSVDRSSNEKLFF.

The J gene is TRBJ1-2, the V gene TRBV2; D is perhaps TRBD1 (5 bases). Germline CDR1 SNHLY, CDR2 FYNNEI. Trimming took 4 bases from V and 8 from J, leaving 11 bases between them. The CDR3 runs to 12 residues. For the CDR3, the DNA is TGTGCCAGCAGTGTAGGGGCGTCCGGCTACACCTTC. Its translation: CASSVGASGYTF.

V usage is TRBV13 and J usage is TRBJ2-3, with a tentative D call TRBD2 (7 bases). CDR3 length: 15 amino acids. Germline V gene lookup returns CDR1 PRHDT and CDR2 FYEKMQ (reference sequence). V dropped 6 bases and J dropped 4 bases, with 17 bases sitting between them. The CDR3 DNA reads TGTGCCAGCAGTTCATACGGGGGGCCGGCAGATACGCAGTATTTT. This gives the protein CASSSYGGPADTQYF.